Detailed here is one T cell receptor beta chain. What it recognizes is unknown. Trimming took 0 bases from V and 14 from J; bases not matched to a gene: 6. Germline V gene sequence: CDR1 LGHNA, CDR2 YSLEER. CDR3 length equals 13 residues. The sample originates from a study of OX40 agonist ivuxolimab in advanced cancers. Study-wide background: Each patient was given ivuxolimab into a vein every 2 weeks, at 0.01 to 10 mg/kg.

Study-level findings and limits: Among T cells, CD8+ cells averaged more expanded clones than CD4+ cells. Dosing at 0.1 to 3.0 mg/kg was accompanied by clonal expansion of CD4+ and CD8+ blood T cells by week 6.

Some clones are missing from TCRdb's copy, which holds only in-frame ones; the method was immunoSEQ multiplex PCR. The profile shows fewer than 85,000 clones, roughly 91% of them singletons. This sequence originates from an adult with an advanced solid tumor such as melanoma, head and neck, liver or kidney cancer. Specimen: CD4+ or CD8+ T cells sorted from blood, collected in a trial of the OX40 agonist ivuxolimab. The chain is built from TRBV4-3 and TRBJ1-4; 7 nucleotides match TRBD1. The CDR3 region has the DNA TGCGCCAGCAGCCAAGATGAAGGACAGGATCTGTTTTTT. Translation gives CASSQDEGQDLFF.